A selection of T cell receptor beta chains follows, all from one sample in a study of tumor-infiltrating lymphocytes in localized non-small cell lung cancer. Libraries were prepared by immunoSEQ multiplex PCR; TCRdb keeps only in-frame clonotypes and omits some of them. The repertoire holds approximately 11,000 clones, with about 60% as singletons. Sequencing was carried out using lung tumor tissue. Receptor source: a human donor with non-small cell lung cancer. Both conserved end residues are part of each CDR3. A D gene is named only where the DNA matches it firmly. A clone size is listed for some rows: how often the clone was seen (once, few, many), or a class if it is expanded.

>TRBV7-2|-|TRBD1|TRBJ2-5
TGTGCCAGCAGCTTTACAGGGGGTGAGACCCAGTACTTC
CASSFTGGETQYF
>TRBV6-6|-|-|TRBJ2-1
TGTGCCAGCAGCCCTCATGAAGGGAACAATGAGCAGTTCTTC
CASSPHEGNNEQFF
>TRBV12-5|-|-|TRBJ2-7
TGTGCTAGTGGTTTGGTACGGTCGGCTAAGGACTACGAGCAGTACTTC
CASGLVRSAKDYEQYF
>TRBV25-1|-|-|TRBJ1-2
TGTGCCAGCAGTGAATTTGGCTATGGCTACACCTTC
CASSEFGYGYTF
>TRBV5-1|-|TRBD2|TRBJ2-5
TGCGCCAGCAGCTTTAGACTAGCGGGGGACCAAGAGACCCAGTACTTC
CASSFRLAGDQETQYF
>TRBV30|few|-|TRBJ2-7
TGTGCCTGGAAGTGTCTGCGGCGAAGGTACGAGCAGTACTTC
CAWKCLRRRYEQYF
>TRBV19|-|TRBD2|TRBJ2-7
TGTGCCAGTAGTTCCAGACCGGGACTAGCGGACTCCTACGAGCAGTACTTC
CASSSRPGLADSYEQYF
>TRBV20-1|medium-sized|-|TRBJ1-2
TGCAGTGCTGCTCGGGAGGACGGCTACACCTTC
CSAAREDGYTF
>TRBV10-3|medium-sized|-|TRBJ2-1
TGTGCCATCAGTGTATCGCATGAGCAGTTCTTC
CAISVSHEQFF
>TRBV7-9|-|-|TRBJ1-1
TGTGCCAGCAGCCCCCCGGGACAAATGAACACTGAAGCTTTCTTT
CASSPPGQMNTEAFF
>TRBV5-1|-|TRBD1|TRBJ2-7
TGCGCCGGGCCTCGACAGGGTTGCGAGCAGTACTTC
CAGPRQGCEQYF
>TRBV7-2|once|-|TRBJ2-3
TGTGCCAGCAGCTTATTCGGTCTCGAGACAGTGAGCACAGATACGCAGTATTTT
CASSLFGLETVSTDTQYF
>TRBV18|-|-|TRBJ1-4
TGTGCCAGCTCACCACCTCATCTTGGAACTAATGAAAAACTGTTTTTT
CASSPPHLGTNEKLFF
>TRBV5-6|-|TRBD1|TRBJ1-1
TGTGCCAGCAGCTTCGACAGGGGACGAATGAACACTGAAGCTTTCTTT
CASSFDRGRMNTEAFF
>TRBV5-5|large|-|TRBJ1-5
TGTGCCAGCAGCTTGGATTTCATGTCTCAGCATTTT
CASSLDFMSQHF
>TRBV7-9|few|TRBD2|TRBJ2-5
TGTGCCAGCAGCGCGCTAACCGGACGGGAGGGGGAGACCCAGTACTTC
CASSALTGREGETQYF
>TRBV4-2|-|TRBD1|TRBJ1-2
TGTGCCAGCAGCCAAGGGACAGGGCGCGATACTGGGGGCTACACCTTC
CASSQGTGRDTGGYTF
>TRBV7-9|-|TRBD1|TRBJ2-3
TGTGCCAGCAGCGAGGACAGGGGCACAGATACGCAGTATTTT
CASSEDRGTDTQYF
>TRBV11-3|-|-|TRBJ2-2
TGTGCCAGCAGCCTCAGGGATCCCGGGGAGCTGTTTTTT
CASSLRDPGELFF
>TRBV18|-|TRBD1|TRBJ1-5
TGTGCCAGCTCATCGAGGACAGGGGGCGATAGCAATCAGCCCCAGCATTTT
CASSSRTGGDSNQPQHF
>TRBV5-5|few|-|TRBJ2-7
TGTGCCAGCAGCCTGAGTCTAGGCTCCTACGAGCAGTACTTC
CASSLSLGSYEQYF
>TRBV5-1|-|TRBD1|TRBJ1-2
TGCGCCAGCAGCTGGCTCTCAACAGGGGTTAATGGCTACACCTTC
CASSWLSTGVNGYTF
>TRBV16|few|TRBD1|TRBJ1-1
TGTGCCAGCAGCCATGAGGGACAGGGCCTGAACACTGAAGCTTTCTTT
CASSHEGQGLNTEAFF
>TRBV6-5|-|-|TRBJ1-2
TGTGCCAGCAGTTCCGGCCTCAGGGAGGCAAAGGATGGCTACACCTTC
CASSSGLREAKDGYTF
>TRBV4-3|-|TRBD1|TRBJ1-2
TGCGCCAGCAGCCAAGACAGGGGGGTTCGTAGCTATGGCTACACCTTC
CASSQDRGVRSYGYTF
>TRBV29-1|-|-|TRBJ2-3
TGCAGCGTTCGAGTAGCGGGCACAGATACGCAGTATTTT
CSVRVAGTDTQYF
>TRBV7-6|-|TRBD1|TRBJ2-5
TGTGCCAGCAGCTGGGGACAGGGAGGGCAAGAGACCCAGTACTTC
CASSWGQGGQETQYF
>TRBV7-9|few|TRBD1|TRBJ1-1
TGTGCCAGCAGCTTAGATAGACAGGGACTACGGGCTTTCTTT
CASSLDRQGLRAFF
>TRBV28|medium-sized|-|TRBJ2-5
TGTGCCAGCACCAATCCGAGGGGAGCCCAGTACTTC
CASTNPRGAQYF
>TRBV28|-|-|TRBJ1-1
TGTGCCAGCAGACCTCAGGGTTGGGGGACTGAAGCTTTCTTT
CASRPQGWGTEAFF
>TRBV6-6|-|-|TRBJ1-2
TGTGCCAGCAGCCCAGTCGGGGGGCGCAGGGGCTACACCTTC
CASSPVGGRRGYTF
>TRBV7-2|once|TRBD1|TRBJ2-7
TGTGCCAGCAGCGAAGCCGGGACAGGGGCCTACGAGCAGTACTTC
CASSEAGTGAYEQYF
>TRBV2|-|TRBD1|TRBJ1-2
TGTGCCAGCAGTGAAAAGGTGACAGGGCTCTCTAACTATGGCTACACCTTC
CASSEKVTGLSNYGYTF
>TRBV10-1|few|-|TRBJ2-2
TGCGCCAGCAGTACAGGGATGGCAGGGGAGCTGTTTTTT
CASSTGMAGELFF
>TRBV9|medium-sized|-|TRBJ2-2
TGTGCCAGCAGCGTAGCGGGTCCCGTGGACACCGGGGAGCTGTTTTTT
CASSVAGPVDTGELFF
>TRBV7-8|-|-|TRBJ2-1
TGTGCCAGCAGCCAAACTAGAACCTACAATGAGCAGTTCTTC
CASSQTRTYNEQFF
>TRBV5-1|-|TRBD1|TRBJ1-2
TGCGCCAGCAGCTTGGATGGGACAGGGGACGTCAACTATGGCTACACCTTC
CASSLDGTGDVNYGYTF
>TRBV5-1|-|-|TRBJ1-2
TGCGCCAGCGGGCAGGAAGATAACTATGGCTACACCTTC
CASGQEDNYGYTF
>TRBV18|-|-|TRBJ1-5
TGTGCCAGCTCACCGGGGGTAACTCAGCCCCAGCATTTT
CASSPGVTQPQHF
>TRBV10-1|few|-|TRBJ2-2
TGCGCCAGCAGTGAGCGGACTAAGGAGGAGCTGTTTTTT
CASSERTKEELFF
>TRBV5-1|-|-|TRBJ1-1
TGCGCCAGCAGCTTGAATCAGGGGCGAAACACTGAAGCTTTCTTT
CASSLNQGRNTEAFF
>TRBV6-5|once|TRBD1|TRBJ1-2
TGTGCCAGCAGTGAGGGCAGGGGGCCTGGCTACACCTTC
CASSEGRGPGYTF
>TRBV28|-|-|TRBJ2-7
TGTGCCAGCAGAACAAGAAGTCTGCTCCCCTACGAGCAGTACTTC
CASRTRSLLPYEQYF
>TRBV29-1|-|-|TRBJ2-3
TGCAGCGTTGTGACACCACTAAGCACAGATACGCAGTATTTT
CSVVTPLSTDTQYF
>TRBV5-1|-|TRBD1|TRBJ2-3
TGCGCCAGCAGCTCTTGGGGACAGGGGGCGGCAGATACGCAGTATTTT
CASSSWGQGAADTQYF
>TRBV14|-|TRBD1|TRBJ2-5
TGTGCCAGCAGCCAAGTAGGGGGAGACAGGGGAAAGACCCAGTACTTC
CASSQVGGDRGKTQYF
>TRBV5-1|-|-|TRBJ2-5
TGCGCCAGCAGCTACAGGGTTAGGGAGACCCAGTACTTC
CASSYRVRETQYF
>TRBV13|few|-|TRBJ1-4
TGTGCCAGCAGCTTAGATGGGGCAGGTGAAAAACTGTTTTTT
CASSLDGAGEKLFF
>TRBV18|few|TRBD1|TRBJ1-2
TGTGCCAGCTCCCCGGGACAGGGAAGAACTAACTATGGCTACACCTTC
CASSPGQGRTNYGYTF
>TRBV7-2|-|-|TRBJ1-1
TGTGCCAGCAGCTTAGGCGCGGAGAGCACTGAAGCTTTCTTT
CASSLGAESTEAFF
>TRBV10-3|-|TRBD1|TRBJ1-6
TGTGCCACCGGACGAGACAGGGGGCAATCACCCCTCCACTTT
CATGRDRGQSPLHF
>TRBV28|medium-sized|-|TRBJ2-7
TGTGCCAGCAGTTTGTGGGGGAGTTCCCTCGACGAGCAGTACTTC
CASSLWGSSLDEQYF
>TRBV4-3|-|TRBD2|TRBJ2-7
TGCGCCAGCAGCCAAGTTGCTAGCGGGGTGAATGCGGGTGAGCAGTACTTC
CASSQVASGVNAGEQYF
>TRBV29-1|-|TRBD2|TRBJ2-1
TGCAGCGGGCTCACTAGCGGGGGGGCCTGGGAGCAGTTCTTC
CSGLTSGGAWEQFF
>TRBV5-1|few|-|TRBJ1-1
TGCGCCAGCAGCTTGGCCGGGTTTGAGAACACTGAAGCTTTCTTT
CASSLAGFENTEAFF
>TRBV25-1|few|-|TRBJ1-2
TGTGCCAGCAGTGGATCCAACAGGGACTTCTATGGCTACACCTTC
CASSGSNRDFYGYTF
>TRBV7-2|-|TRBD1|TRBJ1-1
TGTGCCAGCAGCTTAGACGGGACAGGGGACACTGAAGCTTTCTTT
CASSLDGTGDTEAFF
>TRBV4-1|-|-|TRBJ2-3
TGCGCCAGCAGCCCTGCCGGGACCCTCGACACAGATACGCAGTATTTT
CASSPAGTLDTDTQYF
>TRBV5-1|-|-|TRBJ1-2
TGCGCCAGCAGCTTGGACAGCAACTATGGCTACACCTTC
CASSLDSNYGYTF
>TRBV10-3|once|TRBD1|TRBJ1-6
TGTGCCATCAGTGGAGCAGGGGGTCGCGACATTAATAATTCACCCCTCCACTTT
CAISGAGGRDINNSPLHF